The following is a TCR beta chain sequence with its context. Its antigen is not identified. The data belong to a study of shared clonotypes between healthy human individuals. Trimming took off 3 bases at V and 1 base at J, with 13 bases between the two ends. The CDR3 has 15 residues. Looked up from germline, CDR1 is SGHAT and CDR2 is FQNNGV. Data came from immunoSEQ multiplex PCR; TCRdb stores just in-frame clones and leaves some out. This table holds around 2,000,000 clones, 85% to 95% found once. Study-wide results and caveats: Clonotypes not shared had lower generation probabilities than those common to all four donors.

This clonotype was obtained from a young man in good health. V usage is TRBV11-2 and J usage is TRBJ2-7; D uncertain. Specimen: naive CD4+ T cells sorted from blood. As for subset: CD45RA+ positively selected. CDR3 bases: TGTGCCAGCAGCTTCGCCCTGGGTTATTCCTACGAGCAGTACTTC. Translating it yields CASSFALGYSYEQYF.